This T cell receptor (beta chain) appears in the sequencing data of a study of T-cell memory formation after mild COVID-19. The CDR3 contains 13 residues. V was clipped by 6 bases and J by 5 bases, with 13 bases between them. TCRdb re-analysed the 5' RACE reads in MiXCR, keeping a single row per CDR3 protein. The table lists hundreds of thousands of distinct CDR3 sequences, about 25% of them singletons. The source of this sequence is an adult woman who had mild COVID-19 (a few samples of this study predate the infection). Cell type and time point are not known. The rearrangement uses TRBV12-3 or TRBV12-4 and TRBJ1-2; tentatively, D is TRBD1 (5 bases). Sequencing used PBMCs or a T cell subset sorted from them (not recorded which). CDR3 protein: CASSRDGVYGYTF. CDR3 in DNA: TGTGCCAGCAGCCGGGACGGAGTATATGGCTACACCTTC.